In its sample, the clone carrying this T cell receptor (beta chain) was seen a few times. Its antigen is unidentified. This sample is part of a study of cytomegalovirus exposure and HLA in healthy donors. Notes on the study in general: TCR beta chains associated with HLA were, in a later analysis, more clonally expanded than equally common others. Sequencing probably produced one cluster of sequence variants that were highly shared. Later analysis identified a missense DCLRE1C variant that was linked to TCR beta V- and J-gene trimming.

Vbeta (60) and Jbeta (13) primers were used in the PCR. Some clones are missing from TCRdb's copy, which holds only in-frame ones; the method was immunoSEQ multiplex PCR. The table shows approximately 130,000 clones, with approximately 10% occurring only once. V shed 2 bases and J shed 0 bases, with 11 bases lying between them. The CDR3 totals 15 residues. The germline CDR1 and CDR2 sequences are SGHNT and YYREEE (reference sequence). The chain links TRBV5-4 to TRBJ1-1; D is unclear. The sample comprised PBMCs. The source is a woman between 35 and 50 years old in good health and CMV-seropositive. The CDR3 spells CASSFSLNMNTEAFF. CDR3 nucleotides: TGTGCCAGCAGCTTCTCTTTGAACATGAACACTGAAGCTTTCTTT.